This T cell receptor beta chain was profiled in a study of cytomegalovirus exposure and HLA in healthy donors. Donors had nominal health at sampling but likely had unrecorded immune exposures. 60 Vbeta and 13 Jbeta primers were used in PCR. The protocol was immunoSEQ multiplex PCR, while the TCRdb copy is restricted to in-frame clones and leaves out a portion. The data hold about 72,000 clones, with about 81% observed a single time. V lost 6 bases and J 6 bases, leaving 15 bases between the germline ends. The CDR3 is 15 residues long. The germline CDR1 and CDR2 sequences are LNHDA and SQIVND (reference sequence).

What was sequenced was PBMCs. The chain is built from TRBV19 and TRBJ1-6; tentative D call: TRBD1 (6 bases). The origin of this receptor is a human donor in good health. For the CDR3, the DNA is TGTGCCAGTAGACCAGACAGGTCCCCTAATTCACCCCTCCACTTT. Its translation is CASRPDRSPNSPLHF.